This T cell receptor beta chain came from a study of vaccination effects on CD4 cells after COVID-19. The CDR3 is 14 residues long. V was cut by 3 bases and J by 6 bases, with 14 bases left in between. The V gene's germline CDR1 is SGHTA and CDR2 FQGNSA. With respect to this clone: Its specificity is unknown.

With the ViraFEST assay, the study expanded antigen-specific CD4+ T cells using viral peptide pools, then sequenced them. Cultured cells yielded isolated CD4+ T cells after 10 to 11 days. Using immunoSEQ multiplex PCR, the repertoire was profiled, and TCRdb retains in-frame clones only, with some absent. The profile covers just over 30,000 clones, with roughly 63% appearing a single time and 28% taken by the ten largest. Study-level results: Marked clonal contraction of infection- and vaccine-induced clones was seen late after vaccination.

The sequencing here drew on CD4+ T cells from PBMCs cultured with HCoV-229E spike peptides, taken before COVID-19 vaccination. This receptor was identified in a human donor who received a COVID-19 vaccine. The chain has TRBV7-2 and TRBJ1-2, with a tentative D call TRBD1 (6 bases). For the CDR3, the DNA is TGTGCCAGCAGCTTTAGTACAGGGCGAGATGGCTACACCTTC. As protein: CASSFSTGRDGYTF. The full variable domain, in which reference TRBV7-2 and TRBJ1-2 provide the parts outside the CDR3, is GAGVSQSPSNKVTEKGKDVELRCDPISGHTALYWYRQSLGQGLEFLIYFQGNSAPDKSGLPSDRFSAERTGGSVSTLTIQRTQQEDSAVYLCASSFSTGRDGYTFGSGTRLTVV.